The entry that follows covers one T cell receptor beta chain sequence. Assay: immunoSEQ multiplex PCR; the TCRdb copy retains only in-frame clones and omits some. The table includes around 220,000 clones, under 90% detected once. The data stem from a study of blood T cell repertoires in COVID-19. The receptor was derived from a man younger than 40 with active or convalescent COVID-19. Input material: peripheral blood.

Here the CDR3 reads CASSINQGIQPQHF. DNA of the CDR3: TGTGCCAGTAGTATAAACCAGGGTATTCAGCCCCAGCATTTT. This chain connects TRBV19 to TRBJ1-5; possible D gene TRBD1, 5 bases. V lost 2 bases and J 6 bases, leaving 11 bases between the germline ends. This CDR3 spans 14 amino acids. Germline V gives CDR1 LNHDA, CDR2 SQIVND (reference sequence).